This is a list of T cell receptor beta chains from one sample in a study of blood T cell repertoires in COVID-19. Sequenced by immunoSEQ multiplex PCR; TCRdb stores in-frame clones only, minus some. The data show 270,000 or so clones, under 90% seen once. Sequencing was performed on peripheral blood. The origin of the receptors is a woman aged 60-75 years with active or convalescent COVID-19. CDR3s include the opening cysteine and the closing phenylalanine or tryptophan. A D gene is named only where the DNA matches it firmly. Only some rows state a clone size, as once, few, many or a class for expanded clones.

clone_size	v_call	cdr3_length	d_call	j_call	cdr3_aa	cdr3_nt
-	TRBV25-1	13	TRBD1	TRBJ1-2	CASSEDRGHGYTF	TGTGCCAGCAGTGAGGACAGGGGTCACGGCTACACCTTC
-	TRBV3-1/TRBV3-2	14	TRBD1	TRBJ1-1	CASSRRGPNVEAFF	TGTGCCAGCAGCCGCAGGGGGCCGAATGTTGAAGCTTTCTTT
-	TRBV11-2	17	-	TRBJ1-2	CASSRRSQVTSNYGYTF	TGTGCCAGCAGCAGGAGGAGCCAGGTAACCTCTAACTATGGCTACACCTTC
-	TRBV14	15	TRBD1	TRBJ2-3	CANSDRTGWTDTQYF	TGTGCCAACAGTGACAGGACAGGGTGGACAGATACGCAGTATTTT
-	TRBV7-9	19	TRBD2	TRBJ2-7	CASAARAARRGGPTYEQYF	TGTGCCAGCGCCGCCAGGGCCGCTCGGCGGGGGGGCCCCACCTACGAGCAGTACTTC
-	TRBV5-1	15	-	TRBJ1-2	CASSLRGQSGYGYTF	TGCGCCAGCAGCTTGAGGGGCCAGAGCGGGTATGGCTACACCTTC
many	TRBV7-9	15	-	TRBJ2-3	CASSFSGTSTDTQYF	TGTGCCAGCAGCTTCTCCGGGACTAGCACAGATACGCAGTATTTT
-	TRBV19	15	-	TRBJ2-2	CASSLATGNTGELFF	TGTGCCAGTAGTCTCGCGACAGGGAACACCGGGGAGCTGTTTTTT
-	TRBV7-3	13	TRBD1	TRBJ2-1	CASGTARENEQFF	TGTGCCAGCGGGACAGCCCGCGAGAATGAGCAGTTCTTC
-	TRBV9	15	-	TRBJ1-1	CASSEQQSMNTEAFF	TGTGCCAGCAGCGAGCAACAGAGCATGAACACTGAAGCTTTCTTT